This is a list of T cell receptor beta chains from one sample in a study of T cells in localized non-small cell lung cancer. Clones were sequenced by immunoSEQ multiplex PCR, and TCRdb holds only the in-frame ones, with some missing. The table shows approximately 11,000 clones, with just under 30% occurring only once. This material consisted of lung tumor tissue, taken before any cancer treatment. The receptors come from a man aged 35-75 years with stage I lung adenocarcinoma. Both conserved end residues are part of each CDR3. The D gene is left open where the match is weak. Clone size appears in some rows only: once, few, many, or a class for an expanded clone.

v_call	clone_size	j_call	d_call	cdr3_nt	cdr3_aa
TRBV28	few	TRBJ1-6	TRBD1	TGTGCCAGCAGTCCACTGACAGGGAGGGTAGGAGGTTCACCCCTCCACTTT	CASSPLTGRVGGSPLHF
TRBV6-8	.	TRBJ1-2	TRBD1	TGTGCCATCACCCCAGACAGGGGGTCTGATGGCTACACCTTC	CAITPDRGSDGYTF
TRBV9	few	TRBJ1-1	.	TGTGCCAGCAGCAGAATGGGGGACCTGAACACTGAAGCTTTCTTT	CASSRMGDLNTEAFF
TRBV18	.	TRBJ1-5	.	TGTGCCAGCTCACCGGGCAGGGAAAGCAATCAGCCCCAGCATTTT	CASSPGRESNQPQHF
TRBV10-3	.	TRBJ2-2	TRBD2	TGTGCCATCAGCGGGGGGACCGGGGAGCTGTTTTTT	CAISGGTGELFF
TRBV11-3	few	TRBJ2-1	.	TGTGCCAGCAGCCCGCAGACACATTACAATGAGCAGTTCTTC	CASSPQTHYNEQFF
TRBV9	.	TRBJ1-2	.	TGTGCCAGCAGCGTAGGAGGGCGGGGATTGGATGGCTACACCTTC	CASSVGGRGLDGYTF
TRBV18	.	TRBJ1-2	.	TGTGCCAGCTCACCAGAGGGGACGCTGAACTATGGCTACACCTTC	CASSPEGTLNYGYTF
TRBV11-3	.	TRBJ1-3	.	TGTGCCAGCAGCCCCAGGGAGGGAACTGGAAACACCATATATTTT	CASSPREGTGNTIYF
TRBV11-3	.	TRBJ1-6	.	TGTGCCAGCAGCTCACGCCCCCCTGGGTTTGGTGGTTCACCCCTCCACTTT	CASSSRPPGFGGSPLHF
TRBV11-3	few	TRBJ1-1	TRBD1	TGTGCCAGCAGCTCGGGACAGGTCCTTCTGAACACTGAAGCTTTCTTT	CASSSGQVLLNTEAFF